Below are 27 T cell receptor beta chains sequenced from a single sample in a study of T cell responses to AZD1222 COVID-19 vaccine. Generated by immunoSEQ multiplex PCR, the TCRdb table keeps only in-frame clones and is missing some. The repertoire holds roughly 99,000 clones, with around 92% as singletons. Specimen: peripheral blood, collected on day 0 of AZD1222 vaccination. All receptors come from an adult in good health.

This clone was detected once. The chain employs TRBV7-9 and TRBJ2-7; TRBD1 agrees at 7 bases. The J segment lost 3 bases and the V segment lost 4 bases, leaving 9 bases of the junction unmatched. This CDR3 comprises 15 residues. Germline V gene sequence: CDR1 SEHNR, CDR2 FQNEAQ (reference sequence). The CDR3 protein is CASSWGQNPYYEQYF. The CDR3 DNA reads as TGTGCCAGCAGCTGGGGACAGAATCCTTACTACGAGCAGTACTTC.

CDR3 sequence: CASSLVAGGYNEQFF. DNA of the CDR3: TGTGCCAGTAGTTTAGTAGCGGGCGGATACAATGAGCAGTTCTTC. V usage is TRBV19 and J usage is TRBJ2-1, with 7 bases lining up with TRBD2. The CDR3 is made up of 15 amino acids. V dropped 5 bases and J dropped 4; count of bases not matched to a gene: 8. From germline, CDR1 is LNHDA and CDR2 SQIVND (reference sequence).

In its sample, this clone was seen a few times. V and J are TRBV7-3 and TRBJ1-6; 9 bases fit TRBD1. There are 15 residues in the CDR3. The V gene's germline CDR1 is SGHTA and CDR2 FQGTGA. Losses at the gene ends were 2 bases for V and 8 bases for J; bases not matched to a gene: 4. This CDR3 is CASSLGGQGHSPLHF. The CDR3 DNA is TGTGCCAGCAGCTTAGGGGGACAGGGCCATTCACCCCTCCACTTT.

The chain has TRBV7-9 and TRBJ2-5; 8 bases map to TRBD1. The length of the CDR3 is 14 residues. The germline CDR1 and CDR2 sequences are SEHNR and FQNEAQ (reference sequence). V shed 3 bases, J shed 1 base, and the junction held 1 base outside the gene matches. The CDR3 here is CASSFGTGQETQYF. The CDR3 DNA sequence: TGTGCCAGCAGCTTCGGGACAGGCCAAGAGACCCAGTACTTC.

The CDR3 DNA sequence: TGTGCCAGCAGTTTATCGAAGGCTTCGAGCTCCTATAATTCACCCCTCCACTTT. Translation gives CASSLSKASSSYNSPLHF. This chain uses TRBV27 with TRBJ1-6; D unresolved. Trimming stripped 0 bases from V and 0 bases from J, with 12 bases between. Germline CDR1 is MNHEY and CDR2 is SMNVEV (reference sequence). The CDR3 extends over 18 amino acids.

CDR3: CASSLADITSYEQYF. CDR3 nucleotide sequence: TGTGCCAGCAGCTTAGCGGACATAACATCCTACGAGCAGTACTTC. The chain employs TRBV7-8 and TRBJ2-7; D is possibly TRBD1 (5 bases). Between the trimmed V and J ends, which lost 0 bases and 1 base, there was a span of 10 bases. Germline V lookup: CDR1 SGHVS, CDR2 FQNEAQ. The CDR3 is 15 residues long.

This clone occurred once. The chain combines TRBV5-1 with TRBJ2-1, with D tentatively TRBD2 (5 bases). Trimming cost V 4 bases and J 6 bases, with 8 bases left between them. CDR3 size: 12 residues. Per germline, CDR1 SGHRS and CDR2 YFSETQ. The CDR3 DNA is TGCGCCAGCAGCGCTAGCAGCAATGAGCAGTTCTTC. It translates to CASSASSNEQFF. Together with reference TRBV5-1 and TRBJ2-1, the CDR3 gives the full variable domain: KAGVTQTPRYLIKTRGQQVTLSCSPISGHRSVSWYQQTPGQGLQFLFEYFSETQRNKGNFPGRFSGRQFSNSRSEMNVSTLELGDSALYLCASSASSNEQFFGPGTRLTVL.

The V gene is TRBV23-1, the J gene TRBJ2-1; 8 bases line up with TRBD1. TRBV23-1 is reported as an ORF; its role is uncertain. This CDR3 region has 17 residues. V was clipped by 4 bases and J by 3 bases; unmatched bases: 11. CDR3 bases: TGCGCCAGCAGTCCCTCGGGACAGGTCCTTATCTACAATGAGCAGTTCTTC. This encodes CASSPSGQVLIYNEQFF.

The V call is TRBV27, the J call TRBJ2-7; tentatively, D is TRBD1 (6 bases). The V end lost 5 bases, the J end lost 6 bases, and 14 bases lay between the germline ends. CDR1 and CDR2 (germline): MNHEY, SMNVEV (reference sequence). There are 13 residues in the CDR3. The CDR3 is CASSVITGREQYF. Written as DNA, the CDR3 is TGTGCCAGCAGTGTGATTACAGGGCGCGAGCAGTACTTC.

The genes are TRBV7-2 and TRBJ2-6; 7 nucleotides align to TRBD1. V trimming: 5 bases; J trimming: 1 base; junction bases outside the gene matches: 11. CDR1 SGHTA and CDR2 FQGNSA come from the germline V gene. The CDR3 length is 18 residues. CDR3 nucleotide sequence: TGTGCCAGCAGCCAGCCTAGACAGGGTAGATCTGGGGCCAACGTCCTGACTTTC. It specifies CASSQPRQGRSGANVLTF.

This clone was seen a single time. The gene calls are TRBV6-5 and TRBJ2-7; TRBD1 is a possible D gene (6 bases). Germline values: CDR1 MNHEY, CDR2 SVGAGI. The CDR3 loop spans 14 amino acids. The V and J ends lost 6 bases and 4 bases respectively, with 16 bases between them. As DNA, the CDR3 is TGTGCCAGCAGGCCCGGACAGCCGACATACGAGCAGTACTTC. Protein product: CASRPGQPTYEQYF.

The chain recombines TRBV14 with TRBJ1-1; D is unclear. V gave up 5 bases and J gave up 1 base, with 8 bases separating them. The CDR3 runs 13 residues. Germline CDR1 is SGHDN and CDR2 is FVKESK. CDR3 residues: CASSSHQNTEAFF. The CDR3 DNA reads TGTGCCAGCAGCTCCCACCAGAACACTGAAGCTTTCTTT.

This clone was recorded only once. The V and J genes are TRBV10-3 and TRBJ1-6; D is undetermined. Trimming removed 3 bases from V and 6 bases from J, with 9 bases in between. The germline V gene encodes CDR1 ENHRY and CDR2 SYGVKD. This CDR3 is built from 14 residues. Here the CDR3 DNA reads TGTGCCATCAGTGAAGGTTCGATTAATTCACCCCTCCACTTT. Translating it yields CAISEGSINSPLHF.

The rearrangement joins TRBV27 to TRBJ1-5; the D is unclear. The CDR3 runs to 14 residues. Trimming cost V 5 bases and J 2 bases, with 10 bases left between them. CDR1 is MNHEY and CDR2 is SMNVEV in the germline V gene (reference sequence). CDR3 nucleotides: TGTGCCAGCAGTCTCCAGACGGGCAATCAGCCCCAGCATTTT. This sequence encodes CASSLQTGNQPQHF.

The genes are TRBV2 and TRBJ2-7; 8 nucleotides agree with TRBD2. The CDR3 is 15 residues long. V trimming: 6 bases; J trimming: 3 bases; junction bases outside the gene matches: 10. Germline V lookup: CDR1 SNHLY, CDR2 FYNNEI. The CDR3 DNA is TGTGCCAGCAGCCCACGGGGGGGCGGGCGCTACGAGCAGTACTTC. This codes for CASSPRGGGRYEQYF. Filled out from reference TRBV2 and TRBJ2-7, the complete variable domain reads EPEVTQTPSHQVTQMGQEVILRCVPISNHLYFYWYRQILGQKVEFLVSFYNNEISEKSEIFDDQFSVERPDGSNFTLKIRSTKLEDSAMYFCASSPRGGGRYEQYFGPGTRLTVT.

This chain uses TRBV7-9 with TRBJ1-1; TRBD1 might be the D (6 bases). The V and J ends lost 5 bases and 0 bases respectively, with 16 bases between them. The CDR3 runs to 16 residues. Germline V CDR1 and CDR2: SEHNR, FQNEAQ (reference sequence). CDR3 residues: CASSRFTGSMNTEAFF. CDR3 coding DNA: TGTGCCAGCAGCCGTTTTACAGGGTCCATGAACACTGAAGCTTTCTTT.

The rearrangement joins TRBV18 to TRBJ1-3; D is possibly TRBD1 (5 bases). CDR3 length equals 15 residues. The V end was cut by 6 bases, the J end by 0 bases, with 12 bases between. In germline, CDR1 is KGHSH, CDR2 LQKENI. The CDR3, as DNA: TGTGCCAGCTCCCCTAGGGGAGCCTCTGGAAACACCATATATTTT. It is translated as CASSPRGASGNTIYF.

CDR3 region: CASSLSTGSSGNTIYF. The DNA of the CDR3 is TGTGCCAGCAGCCTATCGACGGGGAGCTCTGGAAACACCATATATTTT. The chain carries TRBV7-2 and TRBJ1-3; D is uncertain. Trimming cost V 5 bases and J 0 bases, with 14 bases left between them. The germline gives CDR1 SGHTA, CDR2 FQGNSA. The CDR3 spans 16 residues.

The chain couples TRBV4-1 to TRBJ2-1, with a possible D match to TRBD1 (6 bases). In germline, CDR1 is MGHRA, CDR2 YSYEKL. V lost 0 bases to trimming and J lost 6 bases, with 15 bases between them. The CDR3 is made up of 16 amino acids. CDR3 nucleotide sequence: TGCGCCAGCAGCCAAGAGGGGGCTTCGGGGCTCAATGAGCAGTTCTTC. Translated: CASSQEGASGLNEQFF.

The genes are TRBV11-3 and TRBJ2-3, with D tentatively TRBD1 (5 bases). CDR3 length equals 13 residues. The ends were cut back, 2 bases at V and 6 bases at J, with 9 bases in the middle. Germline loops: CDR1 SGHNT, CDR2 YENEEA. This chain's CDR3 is CASSLSGFDTQYF. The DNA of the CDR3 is TGTGCCAGCAGCTTATCAGGGTTCGATACGCAGTATTTT.

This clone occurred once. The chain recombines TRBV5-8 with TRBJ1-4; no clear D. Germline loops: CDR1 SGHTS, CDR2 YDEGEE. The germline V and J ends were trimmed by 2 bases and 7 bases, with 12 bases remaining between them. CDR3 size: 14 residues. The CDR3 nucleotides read TGTGCCAGCAGCTTCACAAGTATTGGTGAAAAACTGTTTTTT. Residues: CASSFTSIGEKLFF.

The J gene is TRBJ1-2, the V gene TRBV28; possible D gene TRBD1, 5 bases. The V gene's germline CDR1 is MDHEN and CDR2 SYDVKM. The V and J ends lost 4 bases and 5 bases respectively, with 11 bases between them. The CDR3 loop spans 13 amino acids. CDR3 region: CASSSSGYYGYTF. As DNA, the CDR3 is TGTGCCAGCAGTTCATCAGGGTATTATGGCTACACCTTC.

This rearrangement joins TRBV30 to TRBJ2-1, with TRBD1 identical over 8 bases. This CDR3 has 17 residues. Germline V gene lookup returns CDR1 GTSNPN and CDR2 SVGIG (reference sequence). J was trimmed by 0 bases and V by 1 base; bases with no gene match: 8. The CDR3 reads CAWSAVGTGSSYNEQFF. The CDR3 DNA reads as TGTGCCTGGAGTGCCGTCGGGACAGGAAGCTCCTACAATGAGCAGTTCTTC. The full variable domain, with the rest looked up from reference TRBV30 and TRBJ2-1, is SQTIHQWPATLVQPVGSPLSLECTVEGTSNPNLYWYRQAAGRGLQLLFYSVGIGQISSEVPQNLSASRPQDRQFILSSKKLLLSDSGFYLCAWSAVGTGSSYNEQFFGPGTRLTVL.

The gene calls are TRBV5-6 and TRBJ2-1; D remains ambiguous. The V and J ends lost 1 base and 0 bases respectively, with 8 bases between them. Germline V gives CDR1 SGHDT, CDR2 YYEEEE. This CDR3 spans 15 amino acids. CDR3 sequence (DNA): TGTGCCAGCAGCTTGACAGCTTTCTCCTACAATGAGCAGTTCTTC. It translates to CASSLTAFSYNEQFF.

This chain's CDR3 is CASSLEGLGAGGYTF. The CDR3 DNA is TGTGCCAGCAGCTTAGAAGGTCTGGGGGCAGGTGGCTACACCTTC. The chain employs TRBV7-2 and TRBJ1-2; tentatively, D is TRBD1 (6 bases). Trimming left V 1 base short and J 7 bases short, with 16 bases between. Per germline, CDR1 SGHTA and CDR2 FQGNSA. The CDR3 runs 15 residues. The complete variable domain, with remaining parts taken from reference TRBV7-2 and TRBJ1-2, reads GAGVSQSPSNKVTEKGKDVELRCDPISGHTALYWYRQSLGQGLEFLIYFQGNSAPDKSGLPSDRFSAERTGGSVSTLTIQRTQQEDSAVYLCASSLEGLGAGGYTFGSGTRLTVV.

This chain's CDR3 is CASSAPGSGTSTDTQYF. In nucleotides, the CDR3 is TGTGCCAGCAGCGCCCCGGGGAGCGGAACTAGCACAGATACGCAGTATTTT. The V and J genes are TRBV5-4 and TRBJ2-3; a possible D gene is TRBD2 (5 bases). Trimming cost V 4 bases and J 0 bases, with 18 bases left between them. Germline V gene sequence: CDR1 SGHNT, CDR2 YYREEE (reference sequence). The CDR3 consists of 17 residues.

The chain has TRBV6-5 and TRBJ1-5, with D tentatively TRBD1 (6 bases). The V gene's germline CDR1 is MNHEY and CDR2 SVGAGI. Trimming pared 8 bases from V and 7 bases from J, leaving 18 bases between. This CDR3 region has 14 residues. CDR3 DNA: TGTGCCAGCCGCTCGAACAGGGACGGGCAGCCCCAGCATTTT. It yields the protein CASRSNRDGQPQHF.